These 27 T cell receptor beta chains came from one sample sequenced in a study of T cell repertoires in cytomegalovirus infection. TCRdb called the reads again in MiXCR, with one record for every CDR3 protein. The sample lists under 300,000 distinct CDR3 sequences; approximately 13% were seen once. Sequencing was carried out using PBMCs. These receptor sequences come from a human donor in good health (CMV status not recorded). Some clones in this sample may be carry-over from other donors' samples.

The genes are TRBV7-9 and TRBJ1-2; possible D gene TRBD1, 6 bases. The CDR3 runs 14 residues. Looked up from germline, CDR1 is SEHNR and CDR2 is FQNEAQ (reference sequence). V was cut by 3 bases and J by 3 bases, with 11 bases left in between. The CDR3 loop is CASSLGASDYGYTF. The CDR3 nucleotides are TGTGCCAGCAGCTTGGGGGCATCGGACTATGGCTACACCTTC.

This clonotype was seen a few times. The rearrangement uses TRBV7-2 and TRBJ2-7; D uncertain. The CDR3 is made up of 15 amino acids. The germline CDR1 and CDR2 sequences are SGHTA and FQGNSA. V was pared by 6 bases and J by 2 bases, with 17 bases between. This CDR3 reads CASSKTGQYAYEQYF. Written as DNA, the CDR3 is TGTGCCAGCAGTAAAACTGGGCAGTACGCCTACGAGCAGTACTTC.

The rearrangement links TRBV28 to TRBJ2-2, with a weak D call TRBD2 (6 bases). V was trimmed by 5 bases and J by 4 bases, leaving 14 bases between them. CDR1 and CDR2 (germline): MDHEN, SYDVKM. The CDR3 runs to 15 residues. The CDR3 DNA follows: TGTGCCAGCAGTCTGGGCGGGATAGCCACCGGGGAGCTGTTTTTT. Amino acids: CASSLGGIATGELFF.

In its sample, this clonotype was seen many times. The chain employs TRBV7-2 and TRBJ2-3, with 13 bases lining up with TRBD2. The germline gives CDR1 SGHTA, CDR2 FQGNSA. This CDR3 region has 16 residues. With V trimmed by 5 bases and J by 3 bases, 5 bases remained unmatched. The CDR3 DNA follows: TGTGCCAGCAGCATTACTAGCGGGGGGGCAACAGATACGCAGTATTTT. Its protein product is CASSITSGGATDTQYF.

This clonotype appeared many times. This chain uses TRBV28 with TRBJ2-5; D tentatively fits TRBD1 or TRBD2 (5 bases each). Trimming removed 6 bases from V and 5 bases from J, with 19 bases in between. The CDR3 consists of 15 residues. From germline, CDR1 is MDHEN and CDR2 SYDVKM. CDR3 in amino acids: CASSSGLEYYETQYF. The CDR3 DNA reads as TGTGCCAGCAGCTCGGGGCTTGAGTACTATGAGACCCAGTACTTC.

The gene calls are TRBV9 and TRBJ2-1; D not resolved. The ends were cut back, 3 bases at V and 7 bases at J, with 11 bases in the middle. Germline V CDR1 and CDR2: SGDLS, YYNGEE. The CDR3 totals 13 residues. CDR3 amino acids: CASSAAQGNEQFF. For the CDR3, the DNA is TGTGCCAGCAGCGCAGCTCAAGGGAATGAGCAGTTCTTC. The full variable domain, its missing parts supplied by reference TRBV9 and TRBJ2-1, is DSGVTQTPKHLITATGQRVTLRCSPRSGDLSVYWYQQSLDQGLQFLIQYYNGEERAKGNILERFSAQQFPDLHSELNLSSLELGDSALYFCASSAAQGNEQFFGPGTRLTVL.

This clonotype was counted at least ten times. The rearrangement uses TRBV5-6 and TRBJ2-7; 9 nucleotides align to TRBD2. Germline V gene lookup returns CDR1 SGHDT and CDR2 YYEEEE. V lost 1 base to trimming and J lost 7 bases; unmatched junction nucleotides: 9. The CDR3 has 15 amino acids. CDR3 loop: CASSLTAGGPREQYF. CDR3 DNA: TGTGCCAGCAGCTTGACGGCGGGGGGGCCCCGGGAGCAGTACTTC.

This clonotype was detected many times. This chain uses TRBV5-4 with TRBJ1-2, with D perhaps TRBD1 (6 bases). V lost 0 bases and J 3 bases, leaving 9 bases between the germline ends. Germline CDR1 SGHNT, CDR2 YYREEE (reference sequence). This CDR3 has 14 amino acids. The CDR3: CASSLDRDDYGYTF. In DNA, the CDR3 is TGTGCCAGCAGCTTGGACAGGGATGACTATGGCTACACCTTC.

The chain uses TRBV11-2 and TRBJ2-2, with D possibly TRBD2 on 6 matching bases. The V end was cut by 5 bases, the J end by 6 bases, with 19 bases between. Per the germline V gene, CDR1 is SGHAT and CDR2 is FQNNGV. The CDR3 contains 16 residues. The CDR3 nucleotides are TGTGCCAGCAGCCGCCATAGCAGGAGGGAGGCCGGGGAGCTGTTTTTT. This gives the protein CASSRHSRREAGELFF.

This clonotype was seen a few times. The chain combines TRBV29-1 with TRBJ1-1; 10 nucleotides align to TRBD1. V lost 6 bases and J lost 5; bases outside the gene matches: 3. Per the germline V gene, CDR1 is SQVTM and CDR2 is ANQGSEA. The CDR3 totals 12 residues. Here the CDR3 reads CSVRTGGTEAFF. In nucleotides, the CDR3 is TGCAGCGTCAGGACAGGGGGGACTGAAGCTTTCTTT.

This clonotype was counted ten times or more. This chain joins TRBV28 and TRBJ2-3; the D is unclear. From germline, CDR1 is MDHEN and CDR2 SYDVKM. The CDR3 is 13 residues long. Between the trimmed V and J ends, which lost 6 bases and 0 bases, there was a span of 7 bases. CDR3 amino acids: CASSFRSTDTQYF. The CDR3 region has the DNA TGTGCCAGCAGCTTCCGTAGCACAGATACGCAGTATTTT.

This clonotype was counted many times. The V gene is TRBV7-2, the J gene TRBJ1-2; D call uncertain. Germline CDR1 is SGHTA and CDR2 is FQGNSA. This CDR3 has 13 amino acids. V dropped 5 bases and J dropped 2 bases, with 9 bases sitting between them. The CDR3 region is CASSLDKNYGYTF. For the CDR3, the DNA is TGTGCCAGCAGCCTTGATAAGAACTATGGCTACACCTTC.

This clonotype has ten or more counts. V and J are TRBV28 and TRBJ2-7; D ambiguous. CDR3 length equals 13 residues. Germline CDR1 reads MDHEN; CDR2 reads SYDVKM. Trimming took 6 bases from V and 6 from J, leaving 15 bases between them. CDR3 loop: CASRRNLLGEQYF. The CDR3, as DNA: TGTGCCAGCAGGAGGAATCTGCTAGGCGAGCAGTACTTC.

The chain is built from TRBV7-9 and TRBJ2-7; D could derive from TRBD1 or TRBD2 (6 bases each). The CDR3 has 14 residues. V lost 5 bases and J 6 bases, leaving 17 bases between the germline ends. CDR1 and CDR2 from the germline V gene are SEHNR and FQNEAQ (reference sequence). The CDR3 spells CASSRDTAGSEQYF. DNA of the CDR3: TGTGCCAGCAGCAGGGACACCGCGGGGAGCGAGCAGTACTTC. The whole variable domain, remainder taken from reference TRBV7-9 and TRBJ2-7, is DTGVSQNPRHKITKRGQNVTFRCDPISEHNRLYWYRQTLGQGPEFLTYFQNEAQLEKSRLLSDRFSAERPKGSFSTLEIQRTEQGDSAMYLCASSRDTAGSEQYFGPGTRLTVT.

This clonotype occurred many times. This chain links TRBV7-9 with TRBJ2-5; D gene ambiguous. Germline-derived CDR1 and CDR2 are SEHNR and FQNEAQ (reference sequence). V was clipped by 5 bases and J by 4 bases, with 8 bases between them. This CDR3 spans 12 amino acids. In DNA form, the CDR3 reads TGTGCCAGCAGCCTCCACGCAGAGACCCAGTACTTC. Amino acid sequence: CASSLHAETQYF.

CDR3 bases: TGTGCCAGCAGTTTGAGGCAGGGGGCCCACGAGCAGTACTTC. Residues: CASSLRQGAHEQYF. The chain employs TRBV28 and TRBJ2-7, with 8 bases that match TRBD1. V trimming: 3 bases; J trimming: 5 bases; junction bases outside the gene matches: 6. The CDR3 has 14 amino acids. Germline V gene data show CDR1 as MDHEN and CDR2 as SYDVKM.

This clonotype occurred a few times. The CDR3, as DNA: TGCAGCGTTCGGGGGACACCAGAACACTATGGCTACACCTTC. This gives the protein CSVRGTPEHYGYTF. The V call is TRBV29-1, the J call TRBJ1-2; a weak D match, TRBD1 (6 bases). The length of the CDR3 is 14 residues. V lost 5 bases and J lost 3, with 16 bases in between. Germline CDR1 and CDR2: SQVTM and ANQGSEA.

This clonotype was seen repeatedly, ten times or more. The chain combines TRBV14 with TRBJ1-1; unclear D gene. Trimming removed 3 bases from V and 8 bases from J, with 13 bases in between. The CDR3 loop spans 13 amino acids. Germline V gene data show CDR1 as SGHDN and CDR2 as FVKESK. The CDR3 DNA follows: TGTGCCAGCAGCCAGTCCAACAAAGTAGAAGCTTTCTTT. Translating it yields CASSQSNKVEAFF.

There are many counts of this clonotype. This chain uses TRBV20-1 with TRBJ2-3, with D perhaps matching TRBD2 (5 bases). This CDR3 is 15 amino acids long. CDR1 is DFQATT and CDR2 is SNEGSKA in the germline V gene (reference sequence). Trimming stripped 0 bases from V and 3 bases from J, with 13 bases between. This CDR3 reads CSARDPLAYTDTQYF. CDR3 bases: TGCAGTGCTAGAGATCCCCTAGCTTATACAGATACGCAGTATTTT.

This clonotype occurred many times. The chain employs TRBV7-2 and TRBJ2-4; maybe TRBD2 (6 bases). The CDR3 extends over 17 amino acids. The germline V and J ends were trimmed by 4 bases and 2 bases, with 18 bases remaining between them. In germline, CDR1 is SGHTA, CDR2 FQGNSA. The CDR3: CASSSWAGSRPKNIQYF. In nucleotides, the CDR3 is TGTGCCAGCAGCTCCTGGGCGGGATCTCGCCCCAAAAACATTCAGTACTTC.

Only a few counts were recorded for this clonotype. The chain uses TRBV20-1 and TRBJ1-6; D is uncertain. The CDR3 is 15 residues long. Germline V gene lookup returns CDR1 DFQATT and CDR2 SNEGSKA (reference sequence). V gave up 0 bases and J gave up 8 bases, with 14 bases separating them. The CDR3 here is CSAREKWQTDSPLHF. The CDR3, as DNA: TGCAGTGCTAGAGAGAAATGGCAGACTGATTCACCCCTCCACTTT.

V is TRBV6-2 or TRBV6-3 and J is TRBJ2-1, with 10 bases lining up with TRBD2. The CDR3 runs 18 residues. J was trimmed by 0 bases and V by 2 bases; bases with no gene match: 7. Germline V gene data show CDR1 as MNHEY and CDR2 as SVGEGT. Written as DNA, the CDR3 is TGTGCCAGCAGTTACCCTCTACCTAGCGGGAGCTCCTACAATGAGCAGTTCTTC. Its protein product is CASSYPLPSGSSYNEQFF.

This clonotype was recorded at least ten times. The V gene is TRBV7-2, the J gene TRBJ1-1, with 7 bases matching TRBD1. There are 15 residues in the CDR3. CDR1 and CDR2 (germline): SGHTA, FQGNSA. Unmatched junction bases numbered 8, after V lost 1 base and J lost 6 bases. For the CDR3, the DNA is TGTGCCAGCAGCTTAGTAGCAGGGGGGGTGGCTGAAGCTTTCTTT. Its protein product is CASSLVAGGVAEAFF.

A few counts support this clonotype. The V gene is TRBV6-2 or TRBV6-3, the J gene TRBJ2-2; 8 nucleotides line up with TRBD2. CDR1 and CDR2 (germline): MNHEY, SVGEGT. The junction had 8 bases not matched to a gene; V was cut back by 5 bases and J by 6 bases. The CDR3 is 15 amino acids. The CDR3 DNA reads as TGTGCCAGCAGTAGCCCAGCGGGAGTAGCCGGGGAGCTGTTTTTT. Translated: CASSSPAGVAGELFF.

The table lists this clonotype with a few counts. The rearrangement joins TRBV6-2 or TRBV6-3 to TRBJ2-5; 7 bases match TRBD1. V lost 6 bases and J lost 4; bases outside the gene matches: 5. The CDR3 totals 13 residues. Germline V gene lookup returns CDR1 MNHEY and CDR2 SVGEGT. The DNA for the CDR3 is TGTGCCAGCAGGAGGGACAGCCGAGAGACCCAGTACTTC. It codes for CASRRDSRETQYF.

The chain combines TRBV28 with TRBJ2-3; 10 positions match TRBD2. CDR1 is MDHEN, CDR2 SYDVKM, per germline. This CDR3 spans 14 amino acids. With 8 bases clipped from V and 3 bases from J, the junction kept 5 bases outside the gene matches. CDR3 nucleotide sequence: TGTGCCAGCTTGCTAGCGGGAGATACAGATACGCAGTATTTT. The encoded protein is CASLLAGDTDTQYF.

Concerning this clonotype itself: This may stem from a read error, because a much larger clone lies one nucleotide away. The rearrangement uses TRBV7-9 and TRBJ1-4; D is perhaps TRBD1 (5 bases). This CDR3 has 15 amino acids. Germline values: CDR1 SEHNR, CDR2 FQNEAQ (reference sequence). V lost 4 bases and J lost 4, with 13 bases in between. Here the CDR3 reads CASSYRDRGNEKLFF. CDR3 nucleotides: TGTGCCAGCAGCTACCGGGACCGGGGTAATGAAAAACTGTTTTTT.